This TCR beta chain was identified in a study of T cells in Graves' hyperthyroidism and ophthalmopathy. Study in general: Specimen type is peripheral blood, collected at initial diagnosis prior to any treatment. Study-wide points: Clonotypes that were expanded in thyroid above 0.001 mostly appeared in blood too.

The sample of blood was obtained at first hyperthyroidism diagnosis (before any ophthalmopathy symptoms). This CDR3 spans 20 amino acids. V dropped 1 base and J dropped 0; count of bases not matched to a gene: 8. Germline CDR1 LGHNA, CDR2 YNFKEQ. This clonotype was found many times. Its antigen remains unidentified. Researchers amplified the TCR beta CDR3 regions from RNA transcripts. HTBI primers were used for first-round RT-PCR of the TCR CDR3. TCRdb passed the multiplex PCR reads through MiXCR, listing each CDR3 protein once. The sample carries over 200,000 distinct CDR3 sequences, more than 14% recorded once.

The chain couples TRBV4-2 to TRBJ2-4; the match to TRBD2 covers 14 bases. Sequencing was carried out using blood. The source of this sequence is a woman aged 40 to 55 with Graves' hyperthyroidism that later progressed to Graves' ophthalmopathy. CDR3 sequence reads: CASSQVGTSGSAVAKNIQYF. CDR3 nucleotide sequence: TGTGCCAGCAGCCAAGTGGGGACTAGCGGGAGTGCTGTAGCCAAAAACATTCAGTACTTC.